The 10 T cell receptor beta chains presented below share a single source sample, sequenced in a study of STAT5B mutations in CD4+ large granular lymphocyte leukemia. Only in-frame clones appear in the TCRdb table, and some are missing; sequencing was by immunoSEQ multiplex PCR. The sample contains about 33,000 clones, 74% of which appear only once. The sample consisted of CD4+ T cells from blood buffy coats. These receptor sequences come from a human donor in good health.

The V call is TRBV2, the J call TRBJ2-1; D is perhaps TRBD2 (5 bases). This CDR3 is 13 amino acids long. Germline V gene sequence: CDR1 SNHLY, CDR2 FYNNEI. The V end lost 11 bases, the J end lost 0 bases, and 11 bases lay between the germline ends. The CDR3 loop reads CAPSEGSYNEQFF. The CDR3 coding sequence is TGTGCCCCCAGCGAGGGCTCCTACAATGAGCAGTTCTTC.

The V call is TRBV19, the J call TRBJ2-3, with D possibly being TRBD1 or TRBD2 (7 bases each). The CDR3 covers 15 residues. Per the germline V gene, CDR1 is LNHDA and CDR2 is SQIVND (reference sequence). V was trimmed by 6 bases and J by 2 bases, leaving 15 bases between them. The CDR3 protein is CASRGGGEVTDTQYF. CDR3 bases: TGTGCCAGTAGGGGAGGGGGCGAGGTCACAGATACGCAGTATTTT.

V gene TRBV5-1 combines with J gene TRBJ2-6; perhaps TRBD1 as D (6 bases). The CDR3 contains 15 residues. CDR1 is SGHRS and CDR2 is YFSETQ in the germline V gene. V was clipped by 5 bases and J by 2 bases, with 11 bases between them. CDR3 residues: CASSAEGAGANVLTF. CDR3 nucleotide sequence: TGCGCCAGCAGTGCCGAGGGGGCTGGGGCCAACGTCCTGACTTTC.

The chain uses TRBV19 and TRBJ2-3; D is uncertain. This CDR3 region has 12 residues. Germline lookup yields CDR1 LNHDA and CDR2 SQIVND (reference sequence). V was trimmed by 6 bases and J by 2 bases, leaving 6 bases between them. DNA of the CDR3: TGTGCCAGTAGCCGGGCCACAGATACGCAGTATTTT. The encoded protein is CASSRATDTQYF.

CDR3 sequence: CASSIRGRGSGRGTDTQYF. CDR3 bases: TGTGCCAGTAGTATAAGAGGCCGGGGGAGCGGGAGAGGCACAGATACGCAGTATTTT. The chain links TRBV19 to TRBJ2-3; TRBD2 matches 8 bases. J gave up 1 base and V 2 bases, and 14 bases lay outside the gene matches. The CDR3 is 19 residues long. CDR1 and CDR2 from the germline V gene are LNHDA and SQIVND (reference sequence).

V usage is TRBV27 and J usage is TRBJ2-2, with D tentatively TRBD2 (6 bases). This CDR3 has 17 amino acids. V was trimmed by 3 bases and J by 7 bases, leaving 21 bases between them. Per the germline V gene, CDR1 is MNHEY and CDR2 is SMNVEV (reference sequence). The CDR3, as DNA: TGTGCCAGCAGTTTGGGCCGGGGGAGAGTTGACGGCGGGGAGCTGTTTTTT. Translating it yields CASSLGRGRVDGGELFF.

The chain carries TRBV5-4 and TRBJ1-4; D is undetermined. The CDR3 has 12 amino acids. CDR1 and CDR2 from the germline V gene are SGHNT and YYREEE (reference sequence). V lost 0 bases to trimming and J lost 6 bases, with 3 bases between them. The CDR3 sequence is CASSLADEKLFF. The CDR3 DNA is TGTGCCAGCAGCTTGGCGGATGAAAAACTGTTTTTT.

This clone has only one observation. The junction does not match germline at one end; this may be a read error. This sequence joins TRBV7-3 and TRBJ2-5; a possible D gene is TRBD1 (6 bases). Germline values: CDR1 SGHTA, CDR2 FQGTGA. This CDR3 region has 15 residues. The CDR3 DNA sequence: TGTGCCGGCAGCTTAGGGGGACCTCGCGGGGAGACCCAGTACTTC. Encoded protein: CAGSLGGPRGETQYF.

The rearrangement uses TRBV4-1 and TRBJ2-1; TRBD2 matches at 8 bases. With V trimmed by 1 base and J by 9 bases, 5 bases remained unmatched. CDR3 length: 14 residues. CDR1 and CDR2 from the germline V gene are MGHRA and YSYEKL. CDR3 coding DNA: TGCGCCAGCAGCCAAGCGGGGGGGCGTGGTGAGCAGTTCTTC. Translated, it gives CASSQAGGRGEQFF.

The chain uses TRBV11-2 and TRBJ2-1; no reliable D call. CDR3 size: 16 residues. Looked up from germline, CDR1 is SGHAT and CDR2 is FQNNGV. Trimming shortened V by 3 bases and J by 0 bases, and 12 bases separated the two germline ends. The chain's CDR3 is CASSLRHSSSYNEQFF. CDR3 DNA: TGTGCCAGCAGCTTGAGGCACTCAAGCTCCTACAATGAGCAGTTCTTC.